These 25 T cell receptor beta chains came from one sample sequenced in a study of blood T cells in healthy people across ages. A second PCR of roughly 7 to 11 cycles used a sample-barcoded 5' primer and a J-beta primer mix. TCRdb redid the calling of the 5' RACE reads with MiXCR, one entry per CDR3 protein. In the table there are fewer than 1,200,000 distinct CDR3 sequences, under 30% of which are singletons. In addition, the sample was reused for a study of T cells of mothers and their children.

Material: blood. These receptors originate from a girl aged 2-9 years in good health.

This clonotype has more than one count but fewer than ten. J is TRBJ2-7 and V is TRBV20-1; D remains ambiguous. The V gene lost 0 bases and the J gene lost 3 bases, with 6 bases spanning the gap. The germline V gene encodes CDR1 DFQATT and CDR2 SNEGSKA (reference sequence). The CDR3 has 12 residues. This CDR3 is CSAREVYYEQYF. CDR3 nucleotide sequence: TGCAGTGCTAGAGAGGTCTACTACGAGCAGTACTTC.

This clonotype has a handful of counts. The chain joins TRBV3-1 to TRBJ2-5, with D uncertain. The DNA matches TRBJ2-7 better at its end, which makes the J call doubtful. Germline CDR1 LGHDT, CDR2 YNNKEL (reference sequence). The CDR3 contains 15 residues. CDR3 coding DNA: TGTGCCAGCAGCCAAGAGGTTACATGGCCCTACGAGCAGTACTTC. Translation gives CASSQEVTWPYEQYF.

This sequence joins TRBV29-1 and TRBJ1-1, with a weak D call TRBD1 (6 bases). V lost 7 bases and J lost 4, with 19 bases in between. The CDR3 spans 14 residues. CDR1 is SQVTM and CDR2 is ANQGSEA in the germline V gene. Here the CDR3 DNA reads TGCAGCGGGGTCGCCTCAGGGGCGAGCACTGAAGCTTTCTTT. Translating gives CSGVASGASTEAFF.

This rearrangement joins TRBV28 to TRBJ2-5; D remains ambiguous. The J call may be faulty, since TRBJ2-7 better matches the DNA end. This CDR3 is 15 amino acids long. Germline V lookup: CDR1 MDHEN, CDR2 SYDVKM. The CDR3 DNA reads TGTGCCAGCAGTTCAGTGCGGAACCTTCCCTACGAGCAGTACTTC. Its protein product is CASSSVRNLPYEQYF.

This rearrangement joins TRBV11-3 to TRBJ1-1; 7 bases line up with TRBD1. V was pared by 4 bases and J by 11 bases, with 16 bases of the junction left unmatched. Germline CDR1 is SGHNT and CDR2 is YENEEA. The CDR3 runs 15 residues. The chain's CDR3 is CASSSTGGGSEVAFF. The CDR3 DNA is TGTGCCAGCAGCTCCACTGGAGGGGGCTCCGAGGTGGCTTTCTTT.

This clonotype was seen a few times. V usage is TRBV5-1 and J usage is TRBJ2-5, with 7 nucleotides matching TRBD2. CDR1 SGHRS and CDR2 YFSETQ come from the germline V gene. The V and J ends lost 3 bases and 1 base, in that order; junction bases with no gene match: 9. The CDR3 loop spans 16 amino acids. The CDR3 region is CASSWTPPSGQETQYF. CDR3 DNA: TGCGCCAGCAGCTGGACCCCTCCTAGCGGCCAAGAGACCCAGTACTTC.

This sequence joins TRBV6-2 or TRBV6-3 and TRBJ1-2; a weak D match, TRBD1 (6 bases). Germline values: CDR1 MNHEY, CDR2 SVGEGT. Trimming shortened V by 2 bases and J by 2 bases, and 15 bases separated the two germline ends. CDR3 length: 16 residues. The CDR3 coding sequence is TGTGCCAGCAGTTACGCTCCGACAGGACCCAACTATGGCTACACCTTC. Translated: CASSYAPTGPNYGYTF.

The rearrangement uses TRBV3-1 and TRBJ2-3; TRBD1 is a possible D gene (7 bases). The length of the CDR3 is 15 residues. Germline V gene lookup returns CDR1 LGHDT and CDR2 YNNKEL (reference sequence). V lost 4 bases, J lost 2 bases, and 13 bases lay in between. CDR3 region: CASSPRDRFTDTQYF. As DNA, the CDR3 is TGTGCCAGCAGCCCGCGGGACAGATTCACAGATACGCAGTATTTT.

This clonotype was seen a handful of times. V gene TRBV12-5 combines with J gene TRBJ1-1; perhaps TRBD1 as D (6 bases). The CDR3 consists of 12 residues. CDR1 and CDR2 from the germline V gene are LGHNT and FRNRAP. V gave up 5 bases and J gave up 8 bases, with 12 bases separating them. The CDR3 sequence: CASGPNREEAFF. Here the CDR3 DNA reads TGTGCTAGTGGTCCTAACAGGGAAGAAGCTTTCTTT.

This chain connects TRBV29-1 to TRBJ2-7, with D unclear. The V end lost 6 bases, the J end lost 1 base, and 10 bases lay between the germline ends. Germline CDR1 and CDR2: SQVTM and ANQGSEA. The CDR3 consists of 12 residues. CDR3 amino acids: CSVTEDSYEQYF. CDR3 bases: TGCAGCGTCACAGAGGATTCCTACGAGCAGTACTTC.

In this sample, this clonotype turned up a few times. This chain connects TRBV7-2 to TRBJ2-3, with D possibly TRBD1 on 5 matching bases. The length of the CDR3 is 13 residues. The V end lost 6 bases, the J end lost 5 bases, and 12 bases lay between the germline ends. Germline V gene data show CDR1 as SGHTA and CDR2 as FQGNSA. CDR3 protein: CASRARVGDTQYF. Written as DNA, the CDR3 is TGTGCCAGCAGGGCCAGGGTGGGAGATACGCAGTATTTT. The full variable domain, with the rest looked up from reference TRBV7-2 and TRBJ2-3, is GAGVSQSPSNKVTEKGKDVELRCDPISGHTALYWYRQSLGQGLEFLIYFQGNSAPDKSGLPSDRFSAERTGGSVSTLTIQRTQQEDSAVYLCASRARVGDTQYFGPGTRLTVL.

A few counts support this clonotype. The CDR3 DNA reads TGCAGCGTTCTAGGCGCGGGGGCCAACGTCCTGACTTTC. Translation gives CSVLGAGANVLTF. This chain links TRBV29-1 with TRBJ2-6; no clear D. CDR1 SQVTM and CDR2 ANQGSEA come from the germline V gene. The CDR3 sequence is 13 residues long. V lost 5 bases, J lost 4 bases, and 9 bases lay in between.

This clonotype was seen more than once but under ten times. The V gene is TRBV9, the J gene TRBJ1-1; D possibly corresponds to TRBD1 (5 bases). This CDR3 is 15 amino acids long. The V end was cut by 4 bases, the J end by 1 base, with 14 bases between. The germline CDR1 and CDR2 sequences are SGDLS and YYNGEE. CDR3 sequence: CASSSKGYRNTEAFF. CDR3 bases: TGTGCCAGCAGCTCTAAGGGGTACAGGAACACTGAAGCTTTCTTT.

This chain uses TRBV6-1 with TRBJ2-1, with D perhaps TRBD2 (6 bases). Trimming took 5 bases from V and 0 from J, leaving 20 bases between them. Per the germline V gene, CDR1 is MNHNS and CDR2 is SASEGT. CDR3 length equals 18 residues. CDR3 DNA: TGTGCCAGCAGTAGAGGCCCTCCGGGACTGAGCTCCTACAATGAGCAGTTCTTC. This codes for CASSRGPPGLSSYNEQFF.

The chain employs TRBV20-1 and TRBJ2-5; 7 nucleotides align to TRBD1. The DNA end is a closer match to TRBJ2-7, so the J assignment may be wrong. The germline gives CDR1 DFQATT, CDR2 SNEGSKA (reference sequence). This CDR3 contains 13 residues. CDR3 nucleotide sequence: TGCAGTGCTAGGGATGACAGGGCTTACGAGCAGTACTTC. This sequence encodes CSARDDRAYEQYF.

The table lists this clonotype with a few counts. The chain combines TRBV12-3 or TRBV12-4 with TRBJ2-5; 7 nucleotides match TRBD2. The CDR3 length is 16 residues. With V trimmed by 2 bases and J by 0 bases, 6 bases remained unmatched. CDR3 coding DNA: TGTGCCAGCAGTTTATCCCCCAGCGGGGACCAAGAGACCCAGTACTTC. Protein: CASSLSPSGDQETQYF.

V is TRBV18 and J is TRBJ2-7; no firm D call. Trimming took off 6 bases at V and 6 bases at J, with 15 bases between the two ends. Germline V gene data show CDR1 as KGHSH and CDR2 as LQKENI. The CDR3 is 13 residues long. The CDR3, as DNA: TGTGCCAGCTCCCCTACCGACGGTACCGAGCAGTACTTC. As protein: CASSPTDGTEQYF.

The rearrangement joins TRBV15 to TRBJ2-5; D gene uncertain. This CDR3 has 17 residues. V shed 0 bases and J shed 5 bases, with 19 bases lying between them. Germline CDR1 reads LNHNV; CDR2 reads YYDKDF (reference sequence). As DNA, the CDR3 is TGTGCCACCAGCAGAGATCAGTTTCAAGCTAGTCCCGAGACCCAGTACTTC. Amino acid sequence: CATSRDQFQASPETQYF.

This clonotype was observed a few times. The chain is built from TRBV15 and TRBJ2-7, with D perhaps matching TRBD1 or TRBD2 (5 bases each). The CDR3 has 16 amino acids. CDR1 LNHNV and CDR2 YYDKDF come from the germline V gene (reference sequence). Trimming cost V 0 bases and J 4 bases, with 16 bases left between them. This chain's CDR3 is CATSRDRGDYRYEQYF. The CDR3 bases are TGTGCCACCAGCAGAGATCGAGGGGATTATAGATACGAGCAGTACTTC.

This chain connects TRBV18 to TRBJ2-4; D is unclear. With 2 bases removed from V and 0 bases from J, the gap between germline ends came to 11 bases. The CDR3 sequence is 16 residues long. Per germline, CDR1 KGHSH and CDR2 LQKENI. DNA of the CDR3: TGTGCCAGCTCACCATTCACAGAGCTAGCCAAAAACATTCAGTACTTC. It yields the protein CASSPFTELAKNIQYF.

With regard to this clonotype: Mismatch with germline at one junction end may stem from a read error. The J gene is TRBJ2-5, the V gene TRBV29-1; 7 bases are shared with TRBD1. Per the germline V gene, CDR1 is SQVTM and CDR2 is ANQGSEA. The CDR3 runs to 14 residues. In DNA, the CDR3 is TGCAGCGTTGAAGCTGGGACAGCAACCTACGAGCAGCACTTC. It encodes CSVEAGTATYEQHF.

This clonotype was counted a few times. A read error is possible here, since a much larger clone lies one base away. This chain connects TRBV29-1 to TRBJ2-7, with D hard to call. Germline V CDR1 and CDR2: SQVTM, ANQGSEA. This CDR3 is 11 amino acids long. V was pared by 1 base and J by 5 bases, with 6 bases between. CDR3 sequence (DNA): TGCAGCGTTGAAGGGAACCACGAGCAGTACTTC. Its protein product is CSVEGNHEQYF.

This chain uses TRBV6-5 with TRBJ2-5; D not resolved. The germline gives CDR1 MNHEY, CDR2 SVGAGI. The CDR3 totals 15 residues. The V end lost 2 bases, the J end lost 7 bases, and 17 bases lay between the germline ends. CDR3 bases: TGTGCCAGCAGTTACGCACGGGCGACCCTCGGGACCCAGTACTTC. Protein sequence: CASSYARATLGTQYF.

V gene TRBV29-1 combines with J gene TRBJ2-3; a weak D match, TRBD1 (6 bases). V was trimmed by 6 bases and J by 2 bases, leaving 18 bases between them. This CDR3 comprises 15 residues. The V gene's germline CDR1 is SQVTM and CDR2 ANQGSEA. As DNA, the CDR3 is TGCAGCGTAGGAAACCGGGACATCACCACAGATACGCAGTATTTT. The encoded protein is CSVGNRDITTDTQYF.

The gene calls are TRBV4-1 and TRBJ2-1; 9 nucleotides align to TRBD2. The CDR3 covers 18 residues. Germline values: CDR1 MGHRA, CDR2 YSYEKL. J gave up 0 bases and V 0 bases, and 6 bases lay outside the gene matches. CDR3 sequence reads: CASSQEWAGGLSYNEQFF. In DNA, the CDR3 is TGCGCCAGCAGCCAAGAGTGGGCGGGGGGGCTCTCCTACAATGAGCAGTTCTTC.